Presented here are 8 T cell receptor beta chains from one specimen sequenced in a study of T cell clonotyping in hematopoietic cell transplantation. Sequencing used immunoSEQ multiplex PCR; TCRdb keeps in-frame clones, though not all of them. Among under 45,000 clones listed, roughly 95% were seen once. Time point noted: recipient sample about 28 days before transplant, after cytoreduction. The sample here was peripheral blood mononuclear cells, taken before stem cell transplant. The source of these receptors is a man aged 40-49 years with chronic myeloid leukemia. Some clones in this sample may be carry-over from other donors' samples.

The rearrangement joins TRBV4-3 to TRBJ1-4; D unresolved. The germline gives CDR1 LGHNA, CDR2 YSLEER. V was trimmed by 4 bases and J by 5 bases, leaving 8 bases between them. There are 13 residues in the CDR3. CDR3 in amino acids: CASSPNINEKLFF. In DNA form, the CDR3 reads TGCGCCAGCAGCCCTAACATAAATGAAAAACTGTTTTTT.

This sequence joins TRBV28 and TRBJ2-7; D is perhaps TRBD1 (5 bases). CDR3 length: 14 residues. CDR1 and CDR2 from the germline V gene are MDHEN and SYDVKM. V was pared by 3 bases and J by 5 bases, with 14 bases between. CDR3 protein: CASSLIDSLNEQYF. CDR3 nucleotides: TGTGCCAGCAGTTTGATCGACAGTTTAAACGAGCAGTACTTC. Supplemented by reference TRBV28 and TRBJ2-7, the full variable domain reads DVKVTQSSRYLVKRTGEKVFLECVQDMDHENMFWYRQDPGLGLRLIYFSYDVKMKEKGDIPEGYSVSREKKERFSLILESASTNQTSMYLCASSLIDSLNEQYFGPGTRLTVT.

This clone was seen a single time. CDR3 residues: CASSFGGPYEQYF. The CDR3, as DNA: TGCGCCAGCAGCTTTGGGGGCCCCTACGAGCAGTACTTC. This chain links TRBV5-1 with TRBJ2-7; D perhaps matches TRBD1 (6 bases). CDR3 length: 13 residues. Trimming pared 2 bases from V and 2 bases from J, leaving 8 bases between. Germline lookup yields CDR1 SGHRS and CDR2 YFSETQ.

The V gene is TRBV19, the J gene TRBJ2-7; weak D call: TRBD1 (5 bases). V lost 5 bases to trimming and J lost 1 base, with 9 bases between them. This CDR3 is built from 13 residues. Germline CDR1 and CDR2: LNHDA and SQIVND (reference sequence). CDR3 region: CASSAGNSYEQYF. As DNA, the CDR3 is TGTGCCAGTAGTGCAGGGAATTCCTACGAGCAGTACTTC.

The V gene is TRBV7-9, the J gene TRBJ2-5, with 8 bases aligning to TRBD2. Germline assignment: CDR1 SEHNR and CDR2 FQNEAQ (reference sequence). V lost 1 base, J lost 5 bases, and 3 bases stayed unmatched. The CDR3 contains 14 residues. The CDR3 coding sequence is TGTGCCAGCAGCTTAGTACGCGGGAGGGAGACCCAGTACTTC. Protein: CASSLVRGRETQYF.

This clone was detected a few times. The chain combines TRBV5-1 with TRBJ1-1; TRBD1 might be the D (5 bases). This CDR3 spans 13 amino acids. CDR1 SGHRS and CDR2 YFSETQ come from the germline V gene. V was shortened by 0 bases and J by 6 bases, with 9 bases between the two germline ends. The CDR3: CASSLGTRAEAFF. CDR3 coding DNA: TGCGCCAGCAGCTTGGGGACACGGGCTGAAGCTTTCTTT.

In regard to this clone: One end of the junction fails to match germline, which may point to a read error. The chain carries TRBV7-6 and TRBJ1-5; no definite D call. This CDR3 spans 15 amino acids. From germline, CDR1 is SGHVS and CDR2 FNYEAQ. The CDR3 DNA reads as TGTGCCAGCAGTTTAGAGGGCTTGGGAGATCAGCCCCAGCATTTT. Translated, it gives CASSLEGLGDQPQHF.

The chain employs TRBV6-1 and TRBJ2-7, with D unclear. This CDR3 spans 12 amino acids. Looked up from germline, CDR1 is MNHNS and CDR2 is SASEGT. Trimming took off 2 bases at V and 3 bases at J, with 5 bases between the two ends. CDR3 amino acids: CASSETLYEQYF. The CDR3 bases are TGTGCCAGCAGTGAAACACTCTACGAGCAGTACTTC.